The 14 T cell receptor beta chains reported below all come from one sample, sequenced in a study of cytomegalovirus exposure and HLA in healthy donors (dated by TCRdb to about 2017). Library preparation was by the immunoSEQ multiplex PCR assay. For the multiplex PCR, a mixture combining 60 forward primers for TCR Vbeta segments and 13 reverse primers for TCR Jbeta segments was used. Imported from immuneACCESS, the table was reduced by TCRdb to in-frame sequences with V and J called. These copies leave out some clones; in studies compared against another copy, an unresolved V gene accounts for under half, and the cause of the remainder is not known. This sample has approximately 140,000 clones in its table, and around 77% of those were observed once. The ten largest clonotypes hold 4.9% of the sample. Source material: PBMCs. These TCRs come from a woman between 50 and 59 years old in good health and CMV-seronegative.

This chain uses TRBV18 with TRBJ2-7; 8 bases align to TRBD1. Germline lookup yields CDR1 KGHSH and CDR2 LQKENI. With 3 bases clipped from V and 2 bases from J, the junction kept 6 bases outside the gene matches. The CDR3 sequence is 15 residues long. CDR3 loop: CASSPPGQGPYEQYF. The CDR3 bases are TGTGCCAGCTCACCCCCCGGACAGGGCCCCTACGAGCAGTACTTC.

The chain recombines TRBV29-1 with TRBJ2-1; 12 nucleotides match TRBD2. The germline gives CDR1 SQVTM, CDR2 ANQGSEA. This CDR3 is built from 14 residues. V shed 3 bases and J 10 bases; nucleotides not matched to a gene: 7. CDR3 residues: CSVEASGGAGEQFF. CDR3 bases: TGCAGCGTTGAGGCTAGCGGGGGGGCCGGAGAGCAGTTCTTC.

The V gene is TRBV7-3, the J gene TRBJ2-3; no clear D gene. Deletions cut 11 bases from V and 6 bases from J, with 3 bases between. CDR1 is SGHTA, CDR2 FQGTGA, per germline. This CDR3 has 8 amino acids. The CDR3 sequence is CAPDTQYF. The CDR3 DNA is TGTGCCCCGGATACGCAGTATTTT.

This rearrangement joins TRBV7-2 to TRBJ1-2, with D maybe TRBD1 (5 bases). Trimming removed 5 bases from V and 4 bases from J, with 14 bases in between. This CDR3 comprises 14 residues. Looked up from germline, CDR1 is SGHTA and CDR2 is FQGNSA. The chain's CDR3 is CASSSNGGSYGYTF. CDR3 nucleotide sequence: TGTGCCAGCAGCAGCAACGGGGGAAGCTATGGCTACACCTTC.

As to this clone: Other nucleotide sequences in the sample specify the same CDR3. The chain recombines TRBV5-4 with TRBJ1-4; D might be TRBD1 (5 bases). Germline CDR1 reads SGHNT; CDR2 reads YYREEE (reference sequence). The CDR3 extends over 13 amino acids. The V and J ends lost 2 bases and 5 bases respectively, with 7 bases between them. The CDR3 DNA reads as TGTGCCAGCAGCTTAGCAGGGAATGAAAAACTGTTTTTT. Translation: CASSLAGNEKLFF. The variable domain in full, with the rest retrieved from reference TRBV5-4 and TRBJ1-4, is ETGVTQSPTHLIKTRGQQVTLRCSSQSGHNTVSWYQQALGQGPQFIFQYYREEENGRGNFPPRFSGLQFPNYSSELNVNALELDDSALYLCASSLAGNEKLFFGSGTQLSVL.

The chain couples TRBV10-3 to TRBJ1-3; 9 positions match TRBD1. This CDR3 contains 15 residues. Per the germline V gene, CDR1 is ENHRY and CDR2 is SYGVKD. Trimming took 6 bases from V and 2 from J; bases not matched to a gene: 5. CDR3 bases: TGTGCCATCAGAAACCGGGACAGGGCTGGAAACACCATATATTTT. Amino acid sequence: CAIRNRDRAGNTIYF.

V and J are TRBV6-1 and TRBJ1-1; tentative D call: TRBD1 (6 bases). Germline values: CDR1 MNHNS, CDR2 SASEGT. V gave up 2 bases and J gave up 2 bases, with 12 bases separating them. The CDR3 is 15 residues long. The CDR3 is CASSELGQINTEAFF. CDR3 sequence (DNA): TGTGCCAGCAGTGAACTTGGACAGATTAACACTGAAGCTTTCTTT.

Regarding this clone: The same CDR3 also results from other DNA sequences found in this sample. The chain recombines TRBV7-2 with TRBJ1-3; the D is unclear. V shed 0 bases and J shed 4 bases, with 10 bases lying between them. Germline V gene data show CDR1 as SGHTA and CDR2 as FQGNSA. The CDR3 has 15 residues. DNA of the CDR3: TGTGCCAGCAGCTTAGCGGGAGGGAGCGGAAACACCATATATTTT. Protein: CASSLAGGSGNTIYF.

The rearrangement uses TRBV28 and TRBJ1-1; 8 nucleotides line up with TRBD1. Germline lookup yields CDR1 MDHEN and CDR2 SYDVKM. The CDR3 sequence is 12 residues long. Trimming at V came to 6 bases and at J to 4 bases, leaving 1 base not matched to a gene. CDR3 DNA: TGTGCCAGCAGACAGGGGGTCACTGAAGCTTTCTTT. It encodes CASRQGVTEAFF.

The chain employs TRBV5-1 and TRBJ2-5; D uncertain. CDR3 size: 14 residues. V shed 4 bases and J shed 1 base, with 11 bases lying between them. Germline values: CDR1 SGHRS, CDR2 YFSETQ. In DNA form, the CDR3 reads TGCGCCAGCAGCGTATTTTCTTCCCAAGAGACCCAGTACTTC. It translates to CASSVFSSQETQYF.

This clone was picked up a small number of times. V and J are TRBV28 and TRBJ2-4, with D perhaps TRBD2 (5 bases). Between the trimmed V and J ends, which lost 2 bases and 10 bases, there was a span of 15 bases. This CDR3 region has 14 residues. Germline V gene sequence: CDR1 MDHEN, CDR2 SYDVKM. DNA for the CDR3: TGTGCCAGCAGTTTAAACTCCCCCCCGGGGATTCAGTACTTC. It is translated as CASSLNSPPGIQYF.

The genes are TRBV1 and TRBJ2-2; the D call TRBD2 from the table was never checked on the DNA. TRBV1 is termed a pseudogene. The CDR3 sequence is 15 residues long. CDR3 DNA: TGCACCAGCAGCCAAGGGACTAGAAACACCGGGGAGCTGTTTTTT. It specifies CTSSQGTRNTGELFF.

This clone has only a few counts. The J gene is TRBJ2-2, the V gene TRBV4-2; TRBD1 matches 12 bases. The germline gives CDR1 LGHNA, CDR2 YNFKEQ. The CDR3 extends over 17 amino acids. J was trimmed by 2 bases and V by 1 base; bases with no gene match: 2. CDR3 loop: CASSQVGTGGNTGELFF. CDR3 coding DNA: TGTGCCAGCAGCCAAGTCGGGACAGGGGGCAACACCGGGGAGCTGTTTTTT.

This CDR3 is CASKDRASYEQYF. The CDR3 DNA reads TGTGCCAGCAAGGACAGGGCCTCCTACGAGCAGTACTTC. J is TRBJ2-5 and V is TRBV25-1, with 8 bases lining up with TRBD1. The J call may be in error: the DNA end matches TRBJ2-7 better. Germline lookup yields CDR1 MGHDK and CDR2 SYGVNS. The CDR3 sequence is 13 residues long.